Below are 25 T cell receptor beta chains sequenced from a single sample in a study of post-analysis software for immune sequencing data. The study's findings and limits: Patients showed TRBV5-6, TRBV5-1 and TRBV20-1 among four to six TRBV segments more frequent than in controls.

Unique molecular identifiers tagged the TCR beta cDNA libraries. TCRdb reprocessed the PCR reads with MiXCR, giving one entry per CDR3 protein. The sample gives 700,000 to 800,000 distinct CDR3 sequences, 25% to 30% of which show up once; more than 0.55% is in the top ten. No antigens are known for them. The sample consisted of blood. These receptors were taken from a girl aged 10-17 years with multiple sclerosis.

The J gene is TRBJ1-2, the V gene TRBV9; D not resolved. The CDR3 spans 13 residues. Trimming took 0 bases from V and 6 from J, leaving 9 bases between them. Germline values: CDR1 SGDLS, CDR2 YYNGEE. The CDR3 region has the DNA TGTGCCAGCAGCGTAGCGTCGGGGAATGGCTACACCTTC. Residues: CASSVASGNGYTF.

This chain links TRBV6-1 with TRBJ2-1; TRBD2 might be the D (6 bases). CDR1 and CDR2 (germline): MNHNS, SASEGT. There are 15 residues in the CDR3. V lost 6 bases and J lost 7, with 19 bases in between. The CDR3 sequence: CASRKTMGGSNEQFF. CDR3 nucleotides: TGTGCCAGCAGGAAGACAATGGGGGGATCAAATGAGCAGTTCTTC.

This chain links TRBV10-3 with TRBJ1-1; perhaps TRBD1 as D (5 bases). CDR1 ENHRY and CDR2 SYGVKD come from the germline V gene. This CDR3 comprises 15 residues. Trimming pared 7 bases from V and 3 bases from J, leaving 18 bases between. CDR3 amino acids: CAINSNRLGDTEAFF. CDR3 nucleotide sequence: TGTGCCATCAACTCTAATCGGCTAGGGGACACTGAAGCTTTCTTT.

Only a few counts were recorded for this clonotype. The chain employs TRBV7-2 and TRBJ2-7; TRBD1 aligns across 7 bases. Germline V gene data show CDR1 as SGHTA and CDR2 as FQGNSA. This CDR3 has 15 amino acids. V shed 2 bases, J shed 4 bases, and the junction held 8 bases outside the gene matches. CDR3 nucleotide sequence: TGTGCCAGCAGCTTATGGGACAGATCGTGGTACGAGCAGTACTTC. It codes for CASSLWDRSWYEQYF.

The sample holds a few counts of this clonotype. This chain joins TRBV9 and TRBJ2-4; 7 bases line up with TRBD2. Germline loops: CDR1 SGDLS, CDR2 YYNGEE. The length of the CDR3 is 17 residues. After removal of 0 bases from V and 1 base from J, the junction contained 7 bases not matched to a gene. DNA of the CDR3: TGTGCCAGCAGCGTAGACCCAGCCGGGGGGGCCAAAAACATTCAGTACTTC. Its protein is CASSVDPAGGAKNIQYF.

The table lists this clonotype with a few counts. This chain connects TRBV12-3 or TRBV12-4 to TRBJ1-4; D remains ambiguous. The CDR3 contains 19 residues. Trimming cost V 4 bases and J 3 bases, with 24 bases left between them. Written as DNA, the CDR3 is TGTGCCAGCAGTTGGGTAATAACGCGGACCCGATTATCTAATGAAAAACTGTTTTTT. Residues: CASSWVITRTRLSNEKLFF.

The V and J genes are TRBV29-1 and TRBJ1-3; D perhaps matches TRBD1 (6 bases). V gave up 3 bases and J gave up 0 bases, with 12 bases separating them. CDR1 is SQVTM and CDR2 is ANQGSEA in the germline V gene. The CDR3 length is 15 residues. The CDR3 loop is CSVDLMGASGNTIYF. The CDR3 DNA reads as TGCAGCGTTGATCTGATGGGGGCCTCTGGAAACACCATATATTTT.

J is TRBJ2-5 and V is TRBV11-2, with D possibly TRBD2 on 7 matching bases. Per the germline V gene, CDR1 is SGHAT and CDR2 is FQNNGV. This CDR3 is built from 15 residues. V gave up 1 base and J gave up 9 bases, with 18 bases separating them. The CDR3 DNA reads TGTGCCAGCAGCTTAGCGGGGGGCCTAGCGTCGGCCCAGTACTTC. It encodes CASSLAGGLASAQYF.

The J gene is TRBJ2-7, the V gene TRBV5-1; possible D gene TRBD2, 5 bases. The germline gives CDR1 SGHRS, CDR2 YFSETQ. This CDR3 is 14 amino acids long. Trimming took 0 bases from V and 2 from J, leaving 9 bases between them. The chain's CDR3 is CASSLAADPYEQYF. Written as DNA, the CDR3 is TGCGCCAGCAGCTTGGCAGCGGACCCCTACGAGCAGTACTTC.

The CDR3 is CATSDLGQNTGELFF. The CDR3 DNA follows: TGTGCCACCAGTGATTTGGGCCAGAACACCGGGGAGCTGTTTTTT. V gene TRBV24-1 combines with J gene TRBJ2-2; D is unresolved. CDR1 is KGHDR and CDR2 is SFDVKD in the germline V gene. Trimming shortened V by 0 bases and J by 1 base, and 5 bases separated the two germline ends. CDR3 length equals 15 residues.

The chain uses TRBV24-1 and TRBJ2-7, with no clear D. The V gene's germline CDR1 is KGHDR and CDR2 SFDVKD. The CDR3 runs 14 residues. With 4 bases removed from V and 2 bases from J, the gap between germline ends came to 11 bases. The CDR3, as DNA: TGTGCCACCAGTGACCCGACGGTGGCCTACGAGCAGTACTTC. Protein product: CATSDPTVAYEQYF.

This clonotype was recorded many times. The rearrangement links TRBV6-2 or TRBV6-3 to TRBJ1-2, with 10 bases that match TRBD1. CDR1 is MNHEY, CDR2 SVGEGT, per germline. The length of the CDR3 is 15 residues. The V and J ends lost 4 bases and 2 bases, in that order; junction bases with no gene match: 4. The chain's CDR3 is CASSSPGQGNYGYTF. CDR3 DNA: TGTGCCAGCAGTTCTCCGGGACAGGGGAACTATGGCTACACCTTC.

This clonotype was observed a handful of times. This chain uses TRBV9 with TRBJ1-2; unclear D gene. Germline loops: CDR1 SGDLS, CDR2 YYNGEE. The CDR3 spans 14 residues. Between the trimmed V and J ends, which lost 0 bases and 8 bases, there was a span of 14 bases. The CDR3 loop is CASSVASPTRGYTF. The CDR3 coding sequence is TGTGCCAGCAGCGTAGCGTCACCCACGAGGGGCTACACCTTC.

This clonotype was picked up many times. The V call is TRBV20-1, the J call TRBJ2-1; 14 bases align to TRBD2. J lost 7 bases, V lost 3 bases, and 8 bases had no gene match. Per the germline V gene, CDR1 is DFQATT and CDR2 is SNEGSKA (reference sequence). The CDR3 has 16 amino acids. CDR3 in DNA: TGCAGTGCTAGCCGACTAGCGGGAGGGCGGCTGAATGAGCAGTTCTTC. It codes for CSASRLAGGRLNEQFF.

V usage is TRBV20-1 and J usage is TRBJ2-1; D is undetermined. V was trimmed by 5 bases and J by 7 bases, leaving 15 bases between them. CDR1 and CDR2 from the germline V gene are DFQATT and SNEGSKA (reference sequence). The CDR3 has 13 amino acids. The DNA for the CDR3 is TGCAGTGCTGGGCTGGGATGGGGTAATGAGCAGTTCTTC. Its translation is CSAGLGWGNEQFF.

V is TRBV15 and J is TRBJ1-4, with TRBD1 matching over 7 bases. The V gene's germline CDR1 is LNHNV and CDR2 YYDKDF (reference sequence). The junction had 4 bases not matched to a gene; V was cut back by 0 bases and J by 3 bases. This CDR3 has 16 residues. CDR3 sequence: CATSRDGGTANEKLFF. The CDR3 DNA reads as TGTGCCACCAGCAGAGATGGCGGGACAGCTAATGAAAAACTGTTTTTT.

This clonotype was detected only a few times. This chain links TRBV5-1 with TRBJ1-5; D call uncertain. V shed 4 bases and J shed 5 bases, with 10 bases lying between them. Germline assignment: CDR1 SGHRS and CDR2 YFSETQ. The CDR3 is 13 amino acids. CDR3 nucleotide sequence: TGCGCCAGCAGCCACCGGGGAGATCAGCCCCAGCATTTT. Its protein is CASSHRGDQPQHF.

The V call is TRBV5-1, the J call TRBJ2-3; 10 bases are shared with TRBD1. This CDR3 is built from 15 residues. V was clipped by 1 base and J by 7 bases; unmatched bases: 6. CDR1 SGHRS and CDR2 YFSETQ come from the germline V gene. The CDR3 DNA follows: TGCGCCAGCAGCTTGTCGTGGACAGGGGGATATACGCAGTATTTT. Amino acids: CASSLSWTGGYTQYF. The full variable domain, in which reference TRBV5-1 and TRBJ2-3 provide the parts outside the CDR3, is KAGVTQTPRYLIKTRGQQVTLSCSPISGHRSVSWYQQTPGQGLQFLFEYFSETQRNKGNFPGRFSGRQFSNSRSEMNVSTLELGDSALYLCASSLSWTGGYTQYFGPGTRLTVL.

This clonotype was counted between two and nine times. The chain uses TRBV3-1 and TRBJ1-1; possible D gene TRBD1, 6 bases. There are 14 residues in the CDR3. The germline V and J ends were trimmed by 0 bases and 4 bases, with 9 bases remaining between them. The V gene's germline CDR1 is LGHDT and CDR2 YNNKEL (reference sequence). CDR3 region: CASSQDARGTEAFF. The CDR3 coding sequence is TGTGCCAGCAGCCAAGACGCCAGGGGCACTGAAGCTTTCTTT.

This clonotype occurred many times. V gene TRBV6-4 combines with J gene TRBJ2-1, with 11 positions matching TRBD2. This CDR3 comprises 20 residues. J lost 1 base, V lost 7 bases, and 18 bases had no gene match. Germline V gene lookup returns CDR1 MRHNA and CDR2 SNTAGT. CDR3 DNA sequence: TGTGCCAGCACCACCCCCAGGAATACTAGCGGGAGAAGGTCCTACAATGAGCAGTTCTTC. Protein sequence: CASTTPRNTSGRRSYNEQFF.

In regard to this clonotype: A much larger clone sits a single nucleotide away, making a read error possible. The gene calls are TRBV20-1 and TRBJ1-2, with a tentative D call TRBD1 (5 bases). Germline loops: CDR1 DFQATT, CDR2 SNEGSKA (reference sequence). CDR3 length: 15 residues. Trimming cost V 3 bases and J 4 bases, with 18 bases left between them. The CDR3 bases are TGCAGTGCTAGCGGTCGGGCAGGGAAACTCTATGGCTACACCTTC. Encoded protein: CSASGRAGKLYGYTF.

This clonotype occurred a few times. The junction does not match germline at one end; this may be a read error. The CDR3 region is CASSLSGTQGTQYF. The CDR3 DNA reads as TGCGCCAGCAGCTTGTCCGGGACCCAAGGGACCCAGTACTTC. The genes are TRBV5-1 and TRBJ2-5; D possibly matches TRBD1 or TRBD2 (5 bases each). This CDR3 is built from 14 residues. Per germline, CDR1 SGHRS and CDR2 YFSETQ. Full variable domain (outside the CDR3, taken from reference TRBV5-1 and TRBJ2-5): KAGVTQTPRYLIKTRGQQVTLSCSPISGHRSVSWYQQTPGQGLQFLFEYFSETQRNKGNFPGRFSGRQFSNSRSEMNVSTLELGDSALYLCASSLSGTQGTQYFGPGTRLLVL.

This clonotype was found many times. The chain combines TRBV10-3 with TRBJ2-7, with TRBD1 matching over 9 bases. The CDR3 is made up of 16 amino acids. The V segment lost 0 bases and the J segment 6 bases; nucleotides outside the gene matches: 9. Germline values: CDR1 ENHRY, CDR2 SYGVKD. This CDR3 reads CAISESKGQGSTEQYF. Written as DNA, the CDR3 is TGTGCCATCAGTGAGTCCAAAGGACAGGGGAGTACCGAGCAGTACTTC.

This clonotype was seen a few times. The chain recombines TRBV6-6 with TRBJ2-4, with 7 bases aligning to TRBD1. The J call may be faulty, since TRBJ2-7 better matches the DNA end. This CDR3 has 15 residues. Per the germline V gene, CDR1 is MNHNY and CDR2 is SVGAGI (reference sequence). The CDR3 bases are TGTGCCAGCAGCCAAAGACAGGGTATTTTCTCCGAGCAGTACTTC. Amino acid sequence: CASSQRQGIFSEQYF.

Many counts were recorded for this clonotype. The J gene is TRBJ2-3, the V gene TRBV4-2; no definite D call. The germline CDR1 and CDR2 sequences are LGHNA and YNFKEQ. The CDR3 length is 14 residues. Trimming shortened V by 5 bases and J by 0 bases, and 9 bases separated the two germline ends. In nucleotides, the CDR3 is TGTGCCAGCAGCTTAGCCCTTAGCACAGATACGCAGTATTTT. This gives the protein CASSLALSTDTQYF.